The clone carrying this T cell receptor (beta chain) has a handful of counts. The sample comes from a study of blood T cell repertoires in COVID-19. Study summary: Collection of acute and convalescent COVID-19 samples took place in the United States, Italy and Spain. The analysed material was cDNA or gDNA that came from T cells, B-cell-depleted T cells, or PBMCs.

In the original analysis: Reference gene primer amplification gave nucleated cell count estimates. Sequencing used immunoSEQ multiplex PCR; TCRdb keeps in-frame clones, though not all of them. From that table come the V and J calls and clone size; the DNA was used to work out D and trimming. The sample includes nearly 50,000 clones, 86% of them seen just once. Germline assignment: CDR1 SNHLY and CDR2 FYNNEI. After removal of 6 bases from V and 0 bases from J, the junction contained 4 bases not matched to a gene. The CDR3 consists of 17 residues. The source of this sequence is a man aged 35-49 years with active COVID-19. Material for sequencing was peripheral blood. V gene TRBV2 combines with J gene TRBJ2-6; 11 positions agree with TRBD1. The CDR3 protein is CASSGTGGSSGANVLTF. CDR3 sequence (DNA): TGTGCCAGCAGCGGGACAGGGGGTTCCTCTGGGGCCAACGTCCTGACTTTC. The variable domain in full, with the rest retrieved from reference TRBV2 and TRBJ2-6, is EPEVTQTPSHQVTQMGQEVILRCVPISNHLYFYWYRQILGQKVEFLVSFYNNEISEKSEIFDDQFSVERPDGSNFTLKIRSTKLEDSAMYFCASSGTGGSSGANVLTFGAGSRLTVL.